These 25 T cell receptor beta chains came from one sample sequenced in a study of human T cells and chemical hapten exposure. The sample's time point: patch test 3, about 24 weeks after DPC sensitization. Noted treatment: therapeutic diphenylcyclopropenone sensitization with weekly scalp DPC. Via MiXCR, TCRdb re-called the RACE reads, giving one row per CDR3 protein. The sample yields fewer than 100,000 distinct CDR3 sequences, about 11% seen once. This specimen consisted of whole blood, obtained in connection with sensitization to the hapten diphenylcyclopropenone (DPC). These receptors were taken from a woman aged 30 to 39 with alopecia areata. Some clones in this sample may be carry-over from other donors' samples.

Regarding this clonotype: This could be a read error, since a much larger clone is one nucleotide away. The chain combines TRBV7-9 with TRBJ2-1, with D tentatively TRBD2 (5 bases). Germline V gene lookup returns CDR1 SEHNR and CDR2 FQNEAQ (reference sequence). The V gene lost 5 bases and the J gene lost 8 bases, with 13 bases spanning the gap. The CDR3 covers 13 residues. CDR3 residues: CASSNQDFDEQFF. Written as DNA, the CDR3 is TGTGCCAGCAGCAACCAGGACTTCGATGAGCAGTTCTTC.

The chain joins TRBV9 to TRBJ2-1; 8 nucleotides align to TRBD2. V gave up 4 bases and J gave up 0 bases; unmatched junction bases: 6. CDR1 SGDLS and CDR2 YYNGEE come from the germline V gene. The CDR3 runs 16 residues. The CDR3 spells CASSPTSASSYNEQFF. Written as DNA, the CDR3 is TGTGCCAGCAGCCCGACTAGCGCTAGCTCCTACAATGAGCAGTTCTTC.

This clonotype is classed as medium-sized (0.01 to 0.1%). The chain employs TRBV4-3 and TRBJ2-2, with 11 bases that match TRBD2. The CDR3 length is 16 residues. Germline CDR1 reads LGHNA; CDR2 reads YSLEER. The V segment lost 0 bases and the J segment 5 bases; nucleotides outside the gene matches: 2. The chain's CDR3 is CASSQELAGETGELFF. DNA of the CDR3: TGCGCCAGCAGCCAAGAACTAGCGGGAGAGACCGGGGAGCTGTTTTTT.

This clonotype was seen more than once but under ten times. The chain carries TRBV12-3 or TRBV12-4 and TRBJ1-3; D not certain. The CDR3 is made up of 13 amino acids. The V end was cut by 3 bases, the J end by 1 base, with 4 bases between. The CDR3 is CASSLTSGNTIYF. The CDR3 nucleotides are TGTGCCAGCAGTTTGACTTCTGGAAACACCATATATTTT.

This clonotype has ten or more counts. The J gene is TRBJ2-7, the V gene TRBV6-2 or TRBV6-3; TRBD2 matches at 12 bases. J lost 3 bases, V lost 0 bases, and 6 bases had no gene match. There are 17 residues in the CDR3. The germline V gene has CDR1 MNHEY and CDR2 SVGEGT. Written as DNA, the CDR3 is TGTGCCAGCAGTTACTCGGCTAGCGGGAGGGCTAACTACGAGCAGTACTTC. This sequence encodes CASSYSASGRANYEQYF.

This clonotype was seen only a few times. V usage is TRBV3-2 and J usage is TRBJ2-1; the DNA was not compared with TRBD2, the D call given in the table. TRBV3-2 is a documented pseudogene. The CDR3 consists of 17 residues. CDR3 amino acids: CASSQAGPSGKDNEQFF. CDR3 sequence (DNA): TGTGCCAGCAGCCAAGCAGGTCCTAGCGGAAAAGACAATGAGCAGTTCTTC.

As to this clonotype: This could be a read error, since a much larger clone is one nucleotide away. This chain's CDR3 is CASSHAGTPSTETQYF. The CDR3 DNA follows: TGCGCCAGCAGCCACGCCGGGACACCGAGCACAGAAACGCAGTATTTT. The rearrangement links TRBV4-1 to TRBJ2-3, with D perhaps TRBD1 (6 bases). The CDR3 length is 16 residues. Germline V CDR1 and CDR2: MGHRA, YSYEKL.

The CDR3 loop reads CASSIVPSGVEAFF. CDR3 nucleotide sequence: TGTGCCAGTAGTATAGTGCCCTCAGGGGTTGAAGCTTTCTTT. The J gene is TRBJ1-1, the V gene TRBV19, with D tentatively TRBD1 (6 bases). Trimming cost V 1 base and J 7 bases, with 13 bases left between them. This CDR3 is 14 amino acids long. The germline CDR1 and CDR2 sequences are LNHDA and SQIVND (reference sequence).

This clonotype occurred many times. J is TRBJ2-6 and V is TRBV28; D call uncertain. Trimming shortened V by 2 bases and J by 0 bases, and 5 bases separated the two germline ends. Germline V gene sequence: CDR1 MDHEN, CDR2 SYDVKM. CDR3 size: 15 residues. CDR3 protein: CASSLVASGANVLTF. CDR3 bases: TGTGCCAGCAGTTTAGTCGCCTCTGGGGCCAACGTCCTGACTTTC.

Many counts were recorded for this clonotype. The rearrangement uses TRBV6-4 and TRBJ1-1; D gene ambiguous. CDR1 is MRHNA, CDR2 SNTAGT, per germline. CDR3 length: 14 residues. Trimming removed 0 bases at V and 4 bases at J, with 9 bases between. Written as DNA, the CDR3 is TGTGCCAGCAGTGACTCTGGGGAATTCACTGAAGCTTTCTTT. This codes for CASSDSGEFTEAFF.

This clonotype was seen more than once but under ten times. The rearrangement uses TRBV9 and TRBJ1-1; perhaps TRBD1 as D (5 bases). The CDR3 is made up of 13 amino acids. Germline lookup yields CDR1 SGDLS and CDR2 YYNGEE. Trimming removed 4 bases from V and 7 bases from J, with 14 bases in between. The CDR3 sequence: CASSSRQTNEAFF. In DNA form, the CDR3 reads TGTGCCAGCAGCTCCCGACAGACTAATGAAGCTTTCTTT.

This clonotype was counted between two and nine times. The chain recombines TRBV7-9 with TRBJ1-1, with D unresolved. CDR1 is SEHNR, CDR2 FQNEAQ, per germline (reference sequence). Trimming left V 1 base short and J 7 bases short, with 10 bases between. The CDR3 extends over 13 amino acids. The DNA of the CDR3 is TGTGCCAGCAGCTTAGAGCACAGCTTTGAAGCTTTCTTT. Protein sequence: CASSLEHSFEAFF.

This clonotype has a handful of counts. The J gene is TRBJ2-3, the V gene TRBV12-3 or TRBV12-4, with D possibly being TRBD2 (6 bases). V lost 7 bases, J lost 1 base, and 12 bases lay in between. The CDR3 has 14 amino acids. In DNA, the CDR3 is TGTGCCAGCACTGTGGAGGGCCGCACAGATACGCAGTATTTT. It encodes CASTVEGRTDTQYF.

This clonotype was picked up many times. This chain connects TRBV4-1 to TRBJ2-5; the D gene is possibly TRBD1 (5 bases). CDR1 MGHRA and CDR2 YSYEKL come from the germline V gene. Trimming removed 1 base at V and 1 base at J, with 7 bases between. The CDR3 is 14 amino acids. The CDR3 bases are TGCGCCAGCAGCCAAGTAAGGGGCCAAGAGACCCAGTACTTC. Protein sequence: CASSQVRGQETQYF.

This clonotype was counted a few times. The genes are TRBV28 and TRBJ1-2; no reliable D call. The CDR3 covers 15 residues. Germline CDR1 is MDHEN and CDR2 is SYDVKM. Trimming removed 8 bases from V and 0 bases from J, with 16 bases in between. The CDR3 bases are TGTGCCAGCTTACGTGGCTCAGCTTCTAACTATGGCTACACCTTC. It yields the protein CASLRGSASNYGYTF.

At least ten counts were recorded for this clonotype. The J gene is TRBJ2-4, the V gene TRBV3-1; D ambiguous. Germline CDR1 and CDR2: LGHDT and YNNKEL (reference sequence). Trimming took off 0 bases at V and 5 bases at J, with 11 bases between the two ends. This CDR3 is built from 15 residues. CDR3 in DNA: TGTGCCAGCAGCCAAGACGGAGTTAGCCAAAACATTCAGTACTTC. Translation: CASSQDGVSQNIQYF.

The genes are TRBV7-2 and TRBJ2-2, with D hard to call. V was cut by 5 bases and J by 2 bases, with 15 bases left in between. This CDR3 region has 16 residues. From germline, CDR1 is SGHTA and CDR2 FQGNSA. CDR3 protein: CASSPPSSPNTGELFF. The CDR3 bases are TGTGCCAGCAGCCCCCCATCGTCCCCCAACACCGGGGAGCTGTTTTTT.

The CDR3 bases are TGTGCCAGCAGACCCTCCGGGGCCTACGAGCAGTACTTC. This encodes CASRPSGAYEQYF. The chain links TRBV28 to TRBJ2-7, with D perhaps TRBD2 (5 bases). This CDR3 is built from 13 residues. Trimming removed 6 bases at V and 2 bases at J, with 11 bases between. CDR1 is MDHEN and CDR2 is SYDVKM in the germline V gene.

J is TRBJ1-6 and V is TRBV28; possible D gene TRBD1, 6 bases. V was pared by 4 bases and J by 3 bases, with 16 bases between. The CDR3 has 17 residues. Per germline, CDR1 MDHEN and CDR2 SYDVKM. As DNA, the CDR3 is TGTGCCAGCAGTTCCAGACAGGCTCTAATCTATAATTCACCCCTCCACTTT. Translated, it gives CASSSRQALIYNSPLHF.

J is TRBJ1-2 and V is TRBV7-8; D is uncertain. Germline-derived CDR1 and CDR2 are SGHVS and FQNEAQ. V was trimmed by 2 bases and J by 4 bases, leaving 8 bases between them. The CDR3 is 13 amino acids. CDR3 amino acids: CASSLLESYGYTF. The CDR3 region has the DNA TGTGCCAGCAGCTTACTGGAAAGCTATGGCTACACCTTC.

The rearrangement joins TRBV10-3 to TRBJ2-5; TRBD2 matches 7 bases. The CDR3 runs 13 residues. The J segment lost 1 base and the V segment lost 7 bases, leaving 3 bases of the junction unmatched. Germline CDR1 is ENHRY and CDR2 is SYGVKD. CDR3 nucleotide sequence: TGTGCCATCAAAGCGGGACCCCAAGAGACCCAGTACTTC. The encoded protein is CAIKAGPQETQYF.

This clonotype was counted a few times. This chain links TRBV9 with TRBJ2-5, with 7 bases fitting TRBD1. The length of the CDR3 is 14 residues. CDR1 and CDR2 (germline): SGDLS, YYNGEE. The J segment lost 4 bases and the V segment lost 3 bases, leaving 6 bases of the junction unmatched. The CDR3 sequence: CASSASRGRETQYF. The CDR3 DNA follows: TGTGCCAGCAGCGCCTCTAGGGGGCGAGAGACCCAGTACTTC.

This clonotype was counted ten times or more. The gene calls are TRBV5-1 and TRBJ1-4; TRBD1 agrees at 7 bases. The CDR3 is made up of 14 amino acids. The junction had 8 bases not matched to a gene; V was cut back by 4 bases and J by 8 bases. Germline CDR1 and CDR2: SGHRS and YFSETQ. The DNA of the CDR3 is TGCGCCAGCAGCGACAGGGCGGCGGAGGAAAAACTGTTTTTT. It translates to CASSDRAAEEKLFF.

This clonotype showed up many times. The chain combines TRBV29-1 with TRBJ2-1, with 9 bases aligning to TRBD2. The CDR3 has 14 residues. CDR1 is SQVTM and CDR2 is ANQGSEA in the germline V gene. V trimming: 5 bases; J trimming: 10 bases; junction bases outside the gene matches: 12. The CDR3 region has the DNA TGCAGCGTTACTTTAGCGGGGGCCCAAGGGGAGCAGTTCTTC. Translating gives CSVTLAGAQGEQFF.

Concerning this clonotype itself: This sequence may be a read error, since a much larger clone differs from it by one base. This is likely a read error, given that the CDR3 carries no conserved phenylalanine or tryptophan at its end. This rearrangement joins TRBV4-3 to TRBJ1-2; possible D gene TRBD1, 6 bases. This CDR3 is built from 16 residues. From germline, CDR1 is LGHNA and CDR2 YSLEER. V lost 2 bases to trimming and J lost 6 bases, with 19 bases between them. The CDR3 loop reads CASSQLVSGGVDGYTI. Here the CDR3 DNA reads TGCGCCAGCAGCCAATTGGTCTCCGGGGGCGTAGATGGCTACACCATC.